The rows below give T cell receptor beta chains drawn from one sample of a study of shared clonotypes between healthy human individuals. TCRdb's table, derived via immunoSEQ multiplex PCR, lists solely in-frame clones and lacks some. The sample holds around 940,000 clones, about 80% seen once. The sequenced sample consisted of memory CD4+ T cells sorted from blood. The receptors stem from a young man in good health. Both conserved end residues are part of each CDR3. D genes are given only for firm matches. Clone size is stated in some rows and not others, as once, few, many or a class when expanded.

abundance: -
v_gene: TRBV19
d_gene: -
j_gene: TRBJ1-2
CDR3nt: TGTGCCAGTGCCCCGGGGGGTGTCTATGGCTACACCTTC
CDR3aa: CASAPGGVYGYTF

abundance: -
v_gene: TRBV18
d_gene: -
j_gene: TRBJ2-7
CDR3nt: TGTGCCAGCTCACCGCCAGGGCTAACCTACGAGCAGTACTTC
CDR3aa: CASSPPGLTYEQYF

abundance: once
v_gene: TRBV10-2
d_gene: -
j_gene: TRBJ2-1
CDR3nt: TGCGCCAGCAGAGGGACTCCCGAGCCGACGAATGAGCAGTTCTTC
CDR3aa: CASRGTPEPTNEQFF

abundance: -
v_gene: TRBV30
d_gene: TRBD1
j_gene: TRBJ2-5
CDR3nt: TGTGCCTGGAGTGGGGACAGGGGGCGGTTAGAGACCCAGTACTTC
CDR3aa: CAWSGDRGRLETQYF

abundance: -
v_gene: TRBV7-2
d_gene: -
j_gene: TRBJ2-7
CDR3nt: TGTGCCAGCAGCTTAGTGGGGATGCAAAACCTCTACGAGCAGTACTTC
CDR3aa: CASSLVGMQNLYEQYF

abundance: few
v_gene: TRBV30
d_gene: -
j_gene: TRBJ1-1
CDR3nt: TGTGCCTGGAGTGTAGGTAGCACGAACACTGAAGCTTTCTTT
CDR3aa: CAWSVGSTNTEAFF

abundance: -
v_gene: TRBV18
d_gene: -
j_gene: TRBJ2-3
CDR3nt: TGTGCCAGCTCACCAGGAGGGGGCAAGGATACGCAGTATTTT
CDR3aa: CASSPGGGKDTQYF

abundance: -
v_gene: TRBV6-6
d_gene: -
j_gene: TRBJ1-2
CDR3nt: TGTGCCAGCAGTGCGGGATATGGCTACACCTTC
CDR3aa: CASSAGYGYTF

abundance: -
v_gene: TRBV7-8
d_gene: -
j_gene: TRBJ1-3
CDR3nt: TGTGCCAGCAGCCCCCGGCAAGGGGGAAGGAACACCATATATTTT
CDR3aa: CASSPRQGGRNTIYF

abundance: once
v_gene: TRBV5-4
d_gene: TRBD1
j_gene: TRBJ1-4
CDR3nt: TGTGCCAGCAGCCCGACAGGGGCGGATGAAAAACTGTTTTTT
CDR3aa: CASSPTGADEKLFF

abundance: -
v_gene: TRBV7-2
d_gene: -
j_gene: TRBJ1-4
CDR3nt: TGTGCCAGCAGCTTAGGCGGTGCGGGGAATGAAAAACTGTTTTTT
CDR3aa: CASSLGGAGNEKLFF

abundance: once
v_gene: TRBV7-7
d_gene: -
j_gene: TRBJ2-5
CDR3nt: TGTGCTAGCAGCCGACTGTACCAAGAGACCCAGTACTTC
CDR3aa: CASSRLYQETQYF

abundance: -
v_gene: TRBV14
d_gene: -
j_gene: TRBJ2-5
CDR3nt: TGTGCCAGCAGCCCTCATAAGGGAGAGACCCAGTACTTC
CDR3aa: CASSPHKGETQYF

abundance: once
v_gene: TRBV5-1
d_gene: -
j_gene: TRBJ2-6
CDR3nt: TGCGCCAGCAGCTTGGATCCGGGTAACTCTGGGGCCAACGTCCTGACTTTC
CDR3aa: CASSLDPGNSGANVLTF

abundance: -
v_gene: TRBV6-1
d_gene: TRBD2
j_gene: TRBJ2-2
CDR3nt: TGTGCCAGCAGTGAAACCCCCCCCAGCGGGGGTAACACCGGGGAGCTGTTTTTT
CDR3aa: CASSETPPSGGNTGELFF

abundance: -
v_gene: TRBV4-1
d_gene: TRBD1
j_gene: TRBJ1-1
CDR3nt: TGCGCCAGCAGCCATGGTGGACAGGGGGGCCCAGTGAACACTGAAGCTTTCTTT
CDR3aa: CASSHGGQGGPVNTEAFF

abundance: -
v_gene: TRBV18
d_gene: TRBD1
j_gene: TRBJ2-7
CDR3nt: TGTGCCAGCTCACCGCCGGGACAGGGGAAAAACTACGAGCAGTACTTC
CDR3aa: CASSPPGQGKNYEQYF

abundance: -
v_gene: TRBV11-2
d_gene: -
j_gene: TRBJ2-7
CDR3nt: TGTGCCAGCAGTCCAACGACAGGTACGACCTACGAGCAGTACTTC
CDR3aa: CASSPTTGTTYEQYF

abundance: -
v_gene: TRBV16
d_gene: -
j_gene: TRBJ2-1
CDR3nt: TGTGCCAGCAGCCAAGTCACGGGAACCTACAATGAGCAGTTCTTC
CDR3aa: CASSQVTGTYNEQFF

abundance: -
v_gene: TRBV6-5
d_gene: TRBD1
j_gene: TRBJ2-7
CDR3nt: TGTGCCAGCAGTACCCGCGACAGGGGGTTGTACGAGCAGTACTTC
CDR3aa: CASSTRDRGLYEQYF

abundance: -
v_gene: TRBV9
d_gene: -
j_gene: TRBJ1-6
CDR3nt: TGTGCCAGCAGTGGTGACGGATTCTATAATTCACCCCTCCACTTT
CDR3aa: CASSGDGFYNSPLHF

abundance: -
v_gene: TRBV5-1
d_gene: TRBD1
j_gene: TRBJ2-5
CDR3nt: TGCGCCAGCAGCTTGGCCGGGACAGAAGAGACCCAGTACTTC
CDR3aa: CASSLAGTEETQYF

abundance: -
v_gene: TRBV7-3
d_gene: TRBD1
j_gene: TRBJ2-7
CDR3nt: TGTGCCAGCAGCGCGGACAGGGGTTACGAGCAGTACTTC
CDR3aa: CASSADRGYEQYF

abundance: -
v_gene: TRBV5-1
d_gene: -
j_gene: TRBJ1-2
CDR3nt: TGCGCCAGCAGCCCCGACCGGGATACTAACTATGGCTACACCTTC
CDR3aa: CASSPDRDTNYGYTF

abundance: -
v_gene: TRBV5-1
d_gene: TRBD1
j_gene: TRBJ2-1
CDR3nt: TGCGCCAGCAGCGTCGAGCGTGGGACAGGGGTTTACAATGAGCAGTTCTTC
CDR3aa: CASSVERGTGVYNEQFF

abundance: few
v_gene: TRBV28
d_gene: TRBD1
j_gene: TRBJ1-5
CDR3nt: TGTGCCAGCAGTCCGGGACAGCGTAATCAGCCCCAGCATTTT
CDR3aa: CASSPGQRNQPQHF

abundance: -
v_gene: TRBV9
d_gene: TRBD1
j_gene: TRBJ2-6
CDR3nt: TGTGCCAGCAGCACCCTGACAGGGGCTGGGGCCAACGTCCTGACTTTC
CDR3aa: CASSTLTGAGANVLTF

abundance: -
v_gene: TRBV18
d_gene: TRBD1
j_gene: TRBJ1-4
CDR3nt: TGTGCCAGCTCAGCTTACCGGGACAGGGGCGGTGAAAAACTGTTTTTT
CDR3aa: CASSAYRDRGGEKLFF

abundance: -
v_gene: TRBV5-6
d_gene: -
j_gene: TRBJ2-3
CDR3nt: TGTGCCAGCAGCTTGTCGCAGGGTGGTACAGATACGCAGTATTTT
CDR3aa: CASSLSQGGTDTQYF

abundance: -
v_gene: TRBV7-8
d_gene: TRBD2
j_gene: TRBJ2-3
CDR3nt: TGTGCCAGCAGCGCAGGACTAGCGGGGGGCACAGATACGCAGTATTTT
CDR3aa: CASSAGLAGGTDTQYF